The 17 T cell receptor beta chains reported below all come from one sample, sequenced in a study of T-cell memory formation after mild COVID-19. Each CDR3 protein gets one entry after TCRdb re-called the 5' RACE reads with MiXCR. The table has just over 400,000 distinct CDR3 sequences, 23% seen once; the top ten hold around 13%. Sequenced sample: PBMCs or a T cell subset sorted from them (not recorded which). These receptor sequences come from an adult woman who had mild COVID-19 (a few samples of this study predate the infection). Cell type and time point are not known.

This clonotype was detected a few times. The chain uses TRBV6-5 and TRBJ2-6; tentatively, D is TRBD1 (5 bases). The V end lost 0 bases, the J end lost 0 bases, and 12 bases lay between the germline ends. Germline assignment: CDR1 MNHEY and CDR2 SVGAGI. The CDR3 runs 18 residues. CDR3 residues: CASSYSRVPGSGANVLTF. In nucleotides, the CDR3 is TGTGCCAGCAGTTACTCCAGGGTTCCGGGCTCTGGGGCCAACGTCCTGACTTTC.

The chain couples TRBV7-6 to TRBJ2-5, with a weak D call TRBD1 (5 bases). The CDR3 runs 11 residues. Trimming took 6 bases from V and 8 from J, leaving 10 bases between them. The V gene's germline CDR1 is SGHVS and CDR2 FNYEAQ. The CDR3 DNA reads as TGTGCCAGCAGTTTTGGGGCAACCCAGTACTTC. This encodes CASSFGATQYF.

The CDR3 DNA follows: TGTGCCAGCAGCGTAAAATCTGGCGGGAATGAAAAACTGTTTTTT. This gives the protein CASSVKSGGNEKLFF. The genes are TRBV9 and TRBJ1-4; D call uncertain. CDR3 size: 15 residues. V was trimmed by 1 base and J by 5 bases, leaving 12 bases between them. The germline gives CDR1 SGDLS, CDR2 YYNGEE.

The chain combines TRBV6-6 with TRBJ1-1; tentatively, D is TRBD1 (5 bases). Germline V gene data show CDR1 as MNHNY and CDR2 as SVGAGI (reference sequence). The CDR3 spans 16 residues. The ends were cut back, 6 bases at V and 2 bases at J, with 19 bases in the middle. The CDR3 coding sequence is TGTGCCAGCAGGGCACCCGGACAACTTGCAAACACTGAAGCTTTCTTT. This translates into CASRAPGQLANTEAFF.

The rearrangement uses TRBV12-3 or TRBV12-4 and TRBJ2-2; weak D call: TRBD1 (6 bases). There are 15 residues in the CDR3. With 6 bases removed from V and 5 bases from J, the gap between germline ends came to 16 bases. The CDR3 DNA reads TGTGCCAGCAGCCCTCCGGGACATAGGACCGGGGAGCTGTTTTTT. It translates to CASSPPGHRTGELFF.

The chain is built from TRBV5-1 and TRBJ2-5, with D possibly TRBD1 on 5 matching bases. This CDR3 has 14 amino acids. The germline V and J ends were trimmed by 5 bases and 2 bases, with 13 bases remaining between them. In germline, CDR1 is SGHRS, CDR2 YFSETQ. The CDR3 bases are TGCGCCAGCAGATTCGACAGACCACAAGAGACCCAGTACTTC. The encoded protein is CASRFDRPQETQYF.

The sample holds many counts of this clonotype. The CDR3 region has the DNA TGTGCCAGCAGCTTAGTTGGCGGGAGCGGGAATGAGCAGTTCTTC. Amino acid sequence: CASSLVGGSGNEQFF. This chain links TRBV7-2 with TRBJ2-1; 7 nucleotides match TRBD2. The CDR3 is made up of 15 amino acids. V dropped 1 base and J dropped 7; count of bases not matched to a gene: 7. The germline gives CDR1 SGHTA, CDR2 FQGNSA.

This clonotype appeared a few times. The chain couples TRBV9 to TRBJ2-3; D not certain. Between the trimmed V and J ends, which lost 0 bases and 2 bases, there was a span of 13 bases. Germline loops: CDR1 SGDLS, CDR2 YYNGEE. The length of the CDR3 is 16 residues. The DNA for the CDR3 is TGTGCCAGCAGCGTAGAAGGAGCTACCCCCACAGATACGCAGTATTTT. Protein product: CASSVEGATPTDTQYF.

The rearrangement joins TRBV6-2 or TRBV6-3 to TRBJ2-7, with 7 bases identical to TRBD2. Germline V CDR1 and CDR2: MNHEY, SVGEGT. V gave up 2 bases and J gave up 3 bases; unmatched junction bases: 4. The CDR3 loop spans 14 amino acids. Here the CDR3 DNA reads TGTGCCAGCAGTTACCTCCAGCGGGACTACGAGCAGTACTTC. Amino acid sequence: CASSYLQRDYEQYF.

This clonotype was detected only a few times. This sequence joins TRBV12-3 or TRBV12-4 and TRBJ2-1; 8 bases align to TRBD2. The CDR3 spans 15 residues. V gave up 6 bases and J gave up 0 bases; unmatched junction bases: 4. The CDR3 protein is CASSKRESSYNEQFF. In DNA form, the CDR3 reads TGTGCCAGCAGCAAGCGGGAGAGCTCCTACAATGAGCAGTTCTTC.

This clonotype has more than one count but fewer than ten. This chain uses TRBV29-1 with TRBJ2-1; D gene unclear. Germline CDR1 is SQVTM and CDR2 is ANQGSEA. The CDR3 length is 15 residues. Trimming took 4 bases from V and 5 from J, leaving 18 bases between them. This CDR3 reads CSVGLFGRSDNEQFF. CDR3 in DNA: TGCAGCGTTGGGCTCTTCGGGCGCTCGGACAATGAGCAGTTCTTC.

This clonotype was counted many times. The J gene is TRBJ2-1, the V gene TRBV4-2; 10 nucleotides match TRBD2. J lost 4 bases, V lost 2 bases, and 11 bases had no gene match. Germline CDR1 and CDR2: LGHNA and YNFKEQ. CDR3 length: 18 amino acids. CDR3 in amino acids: CASSQNYLAGGPYNEQFF. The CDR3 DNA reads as TGTGCCAGCAGCCAAAATTATTTAGCGGGGGGACCATACAATGAGCAGTTCTTC.

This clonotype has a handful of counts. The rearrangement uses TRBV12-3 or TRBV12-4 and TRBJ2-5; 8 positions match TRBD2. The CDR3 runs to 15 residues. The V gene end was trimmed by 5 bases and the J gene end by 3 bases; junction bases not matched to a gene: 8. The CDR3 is CASSQTGGWKETQYF. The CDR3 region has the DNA TGTGCCAGCAGTCAGACGGGGGGGTGGAAAGAGACCCAGTACTTC.

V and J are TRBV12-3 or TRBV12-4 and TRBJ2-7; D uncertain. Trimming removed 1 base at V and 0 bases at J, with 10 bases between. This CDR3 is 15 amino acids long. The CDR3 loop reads CASSLEELLSYEQYF. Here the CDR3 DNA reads TGTGCCAGCAGTTTAGAGGAGCTCCTCTCCTACGAGCAGTACTTC.

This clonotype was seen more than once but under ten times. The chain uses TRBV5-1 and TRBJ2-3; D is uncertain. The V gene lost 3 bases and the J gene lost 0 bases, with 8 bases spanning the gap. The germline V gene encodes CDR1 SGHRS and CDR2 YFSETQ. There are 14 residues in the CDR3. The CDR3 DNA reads TGCGCCAGCAGCTATGGACCAAGCACAGATACGCAGTATTTT. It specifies CASSYGPSTDTQYF.

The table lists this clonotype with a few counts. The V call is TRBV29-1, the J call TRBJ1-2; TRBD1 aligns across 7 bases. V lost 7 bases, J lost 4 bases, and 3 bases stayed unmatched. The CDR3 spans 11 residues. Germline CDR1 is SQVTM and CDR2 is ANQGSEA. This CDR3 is CSGQGGYGYTF. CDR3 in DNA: TGCAGCGGACAGGGCGGCTATGGCTACACCTTC.

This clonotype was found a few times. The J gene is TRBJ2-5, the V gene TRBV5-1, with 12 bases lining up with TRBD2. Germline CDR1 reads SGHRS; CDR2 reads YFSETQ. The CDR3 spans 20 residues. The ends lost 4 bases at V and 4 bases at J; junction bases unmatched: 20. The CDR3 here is CASSASPPTGTSGLRETQYF. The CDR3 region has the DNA TGCGCCAGCAGCGCGTCACCTCCAACCGGGACTAGCGGGCTCAGAGAGACCCAGTACTTC.